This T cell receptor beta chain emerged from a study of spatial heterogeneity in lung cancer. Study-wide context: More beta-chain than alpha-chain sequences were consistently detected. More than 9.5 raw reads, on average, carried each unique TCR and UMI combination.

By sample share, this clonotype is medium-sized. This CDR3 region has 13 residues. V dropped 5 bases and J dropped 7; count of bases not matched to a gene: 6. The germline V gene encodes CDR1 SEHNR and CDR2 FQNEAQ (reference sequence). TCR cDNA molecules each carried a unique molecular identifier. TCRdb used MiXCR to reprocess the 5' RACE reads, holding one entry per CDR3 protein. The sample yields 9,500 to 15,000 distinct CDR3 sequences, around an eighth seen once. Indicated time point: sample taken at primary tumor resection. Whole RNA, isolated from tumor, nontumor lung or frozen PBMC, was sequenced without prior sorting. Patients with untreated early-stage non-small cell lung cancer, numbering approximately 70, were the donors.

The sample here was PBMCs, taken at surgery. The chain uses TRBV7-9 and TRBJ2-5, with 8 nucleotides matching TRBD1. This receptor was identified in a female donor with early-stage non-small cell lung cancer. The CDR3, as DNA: TGTGCCAGCAGCGCTGACAGGGGTTTGACCCAGTACTTC. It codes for CASSADRGLTQYF.